The present entry profiles one T cell receptor beta chain with its context. The antigen remains undetermined. Germline-derived CDR1 and CDR2 are SGHDN and FVKESK. V was clipped by 2 bases and J by 5 bases, with 10 bases between them. The CDR3 totals 13 residues. This sample stems from a study of T cell repertoires in cytomegalovirus infection. Whole-study context: Peptides in the study included HLA-C-restricted and HLA-B-restricted CMV epitopes.

Study outcomes and limitations: Within the response measured ex vivo, HLA-C-restricted CMV-specific TCR beta clonotypes were dominant.

TCRdb reprocessed the reads with MiXCR, giving one entry per CDR3 protein. The repertoire includes 150,000 or so distinct CDR3 sequences, 25% to 35% of them detected once, and roughly 47% sits in the top ten. The rearrangement links TRBV14 to TRBJ2-7, with D uncertain. The receptor comes from a human donor in good health (CMV status not recorded). Some clones in this sample may be carry-over from other donors' samples. The source material was CD8+ T cells from cultured PBMCs, sampled from culture after CMV antigen stimulation. The CDR3 nucleotides read TGTGCCAGCAGCCAACGTCGGGCCCACGAGCAGTACTTC. This encodes CASSQRRAHEQYF. The full variable domain, completed using reference TRBV14 and TRBJ2-7, is EAGVTQFPSHSVIEKGQTVTLRCDPISGHDNLYWYRRVMGKEIKFLLHFVKESKQDESGMPNNRFLAERTGGTYSTLKVQPAELEDSGVYFCASSQRRAHEQYFGPGTRLTVT.